Following are 26 T cell receptor beta chains from one sample sequenced in a study of vaccination effects on CD4 cells after COVID-19. ViraFEST expansion of antigen-specific CD4+ T cells with viral peptide pools preceded sequencing. On roughly day 10 of culture, CD4+ T cells were separated out. SARS-CoV-2 infected the person between March and December 2020, as confirmed by PCR. The assay was immunoSEQ multiplex PCR, and TCRdb's table has in-frame clones only and misses some. The sample shows 35,000 to 55,000 clones, around 75% of them seen only once. No antigens are known for them. The sample in question was CD4+ T cells from PBMCs cultured with a peptide pool, obtained before COVID-19 vaccination. The receptors come from a human donor who had a prior SARS-CoV-2 infection.

The CDR3 nucleotides are TGTGCCACCAGTGATTTTTTCCGGGAGTCTGGGGCCAACGTCCTGACTTTC. Translating it yields CATSDFFRESGANVLTF. The rearrangement uses TRBV24-1 and TRBJ2-6; D is perhaps TRBD2 (6 bases). Germline CDR1 KGHDR, CDR2 SFDVKD. V lost 1 base and J 1 base, leaving 10 bases between the germline ends. The CDR3 is made up of 17 amino acids.

V is TRBV5-1 and J is TRBJ2-2; D is unresolved. V was shortened by 0 bases and J by 0 bases, with 6 bases between the two germline ends. There are 15 residues in the CDR3. Germline lookup yields CDR1 SGHRS and CDR2 YFSETQ. CDR3 region: CASSLVPSNTGELFF. The CDR3 DNA reads as TGCGCCAGCAGCTTGGTTCCCTCGAACACCGGGGAGCTGTTTTTT.

The J gene is TRBJ1-2, the V gene TRBV3-1 (or the pseudogene TRBV3-2); D is undetermined. V lost 4 bases, J lost 7 bases, and 13 bases lay in between. This CDR3 spans 13 amino acids. The V gene's germline CDR1 is LGHDT and CDR2 YNNKEL (reference sequence). CDR3 DNA: TGTGCCAGCAGCCCCCGGACCGACCGTGGCTACACCTTC. It yields the protein CASSPRTDRGYTF.

The CDR3 sequence is CASSPGLVEVPDTQYF. CDR3 DNA: TGTGCCAGCAGCCCTGGACTAGTAGAGGTGCCCGATACGCAGTATTTT. The rearrangement joins TRBV6-2 or TRBV6-3 to TRBJ2-3, with 7 positions matching TRBD2. Germline values: CDR1 MNHEY, CDR2 SVGEGT. V was clipped by 6 bases and J by 6 bases; unmatched bases: 15. The CDR3 totals 16 residues.

The chain links TRBV29-1 to TRBJ2-1, with unresolved D. Trimming took 3 bases from V and 8 from J, leaving 14 bases between them. The CDR3 loop spans 13 amino acids. Germline loops: CDR1 SQVTM, CDR2 ANQGSEA. CDR3 in amino acids: CSVDLVFSDEQFF. The CDR3 DNA sequence: TGCAGCGTTGACTTGGTGTTTAGTGATGAGCAGTTCTTC.

V usage is TRBV25-1 and J usage is TRBJ1-1, with TRBD1 identical over 8 bases. CDR1 MGHDK and CDR2 SYGVNS come from the germline V gene. The CDR3 is made up of 12 amino acids. V dropped 1 base and J dropped 8; count of bases not matched to a gene: 0. CDR3: CASSEWTGEAFF. The CDR3 DNA reads as TGTGCCAGCAGTGAATGGACAGGGGAAGCTTTCTTT.

This clone turned up a few times. V and J are TRBV11-3 and TRBJ2-1; the D call may be TRBD1 or TRBD2 (5 bases each). Germline-derived CDR1 and CDR2 are SGHNT and YENEEA. Trimming left V 7 bases short and J 4 bases short, with 14 bases between. The CDR3 runs 14 residues. This CDR3 reads CASNKVGVYNEQFF. The CDR3 nucleotides read TGTGCCAGCAATAAAGTGGGGGTTTACAATGAGCAGTTCTTC.

This clone was seen a single time. This chain uses TRBV4-3 with TRBJ1-4; D uncertain. V was clipped by 4 bases and J by 0 bases, with 9 bases between them. The germline V gene encodes CDR1 LGHNA and CDR2 YSLEER. The CDR3 loop spans 15 amino acids. For the CDR3, the DNA is TGCGCCAGCAGCCCTCAAATAGCAACTAATGAAAAACTGTTTTTT. It yields the protein CASSPQIATNEKLFF.

A few counts support this clone. V usage is TRBV18 and J usage is TRBJ2-3; D possibly corresponds to TRBD2 (5 bases). The V and J ends lost 4 bases and 0 bases respectively, with 14 bases between them. Germline lookup yields CDR1 KGHSH and CDR2 LQKENI. The CDR3 has 16 amino acids. As DNA, the CDR3 is TGTGCCAGCTCACTCCAAGCGGACTCTAGCACAGATACGCAGTATTTT. This encodes CASSLQADSSTDTQYF.

In this sample, this clone turned up a few times. The chain combines TRBV30 with TRBJ2-7; D gene ambiguous. There are 13 residues in the CDR3. CDR1 is GTSNPN, CDR2 SVGIG, per germline (reference sequence). Trimming took off 3 bases at V and 0 bases at J, with 9 bases between the two ends. The CDR3 region has the DNA TGTGCCTGGAGCTACGAGAACTCCTACGAGCAGTACTTC. Translated, it gives CAWSYENSYEQYF.

V usage is TRBV6-5 and J usage is TRBJ1-1, with D possibly being TRBD1 (5 bases). V dropped 5 bases and J dropped 1 base, with 8 bases sitting between them. In germline, CDR1 is MNHEY, CDR2 SVGAGI. This CDR3 is 13 amino acids long. The DNA for the CDR3 is TGTGCCAGCAGTCGACAGCCGAACACTGAAGCTTTCTTT. Amino acid sequence: CASSRQPNTEAFF.

The gene calls are TRBV12-5 and TRBJ2-1, with D unclear. The germline V and J ends were trimmed by 1 base and 5 bases, with 18 bases remaining between them. This CDR3 has 17 residues. Germline CDR1 reads LGHNT; CDR2 reads FRNRAP. CDR3 nucleotides: TGTGCTAGTGGTTTGGCTGCAGCAGTAAGGATGAACAATGAGCAGTTCTTC. The encoded protein is CASGLAAAVRMNNEQFF. The entire variable domain, with the rest obtained from reference TRBV12-5 and TRBJ2-1, is as follows: DARVTQTPRHKVTEMGQEVTMRCQPILGHNTVFWYRQTMMQGLELLAYFRNRAPLDDSGMPKDRFSAEMPDATLATLKIQPSEPRDSAVYFCASGLAAAVRMNNEQFFGPGTRLTVL.

This clone was found once. The chain couples TRBV6-2 or TRBV6-3 to TRBJ1-5; a possible D gene is TRBD1 (5 bases). CDR3 length: 17 amino acids. Germline V gives CDR1 MNHEY, CDR2 SVGEGT. The V end was cut by 4 bases, the J end by 4 bases, with 20 bases between. This chain's CDR3 is CASSSPPDTRWNQPQHF. CDR3 coding DNA: TGTGCCAGCAGTTCCCCCCCGGACACGAGGTGGAATCAGCCCCAGCATTTT.

The V gene is TRBV27, the J gene TRBJ2-3; D is possibly TRBD1 or TRBD2 (5 bases each). The CDR3 length is 18 residues. V was clipped by 5 bases and J by 4 bases, with 25 bases between them. CDR1 and CDR2 from the germline V gene are MNHEY and SMNVEV (reference sequence). In DNA, the CDR3 is TGTGCCAGCAGTCCATCCGAGTCGAGGGACGCACTGTCAGATACGCAGTATTTT. Translated, it gives CASSPSESRDALSDTQYF.

This chain joins TRBV2 and TRBJ2-7; D is perhaps TRBD2 (6 bases). CDR1 and CDR2 (germline): SNHLY, FYNNEI. This CDR3 region has 15 residues. V was clipped by 7 bases and J by 0 bases, with 16 bases between them. CDR3 amino acids: CASTPSGTASYEQYF. The CDR3 coding sequence is TGTGCCAGCACTCCATCCGGGACTGCCTCCTACGAGCAGTACTTC.

V is TRBV19 and J is TRBJ2-7; D may be TRBD2 (5 bases). Germline loops: CDR1 LNHDA, CDR2 SQIVND (reference sequence). There are 16 residues in the CDR3. Between the trimmed V and J ends, which lost 3 bases and 8 bases, there was a span of 23 bases. CDR3 sequence: CASSIRNSDARYKQYF. CDR3 nucleotide sequence: TGTGCCAGTAGTATTCGCAATAGCGACGCCCGGTACAAGCAGTACTTC.

The rearrangement uses TRBV28 and TRBJ1-2, with 9 bases identical to TRBD1. The CDR3 runs to 16 residues. Per germline, CDR1 MDHEN and CDR2 SYDVKM. V trimming: 5 bases; J trimming: 5 bases; junction bases outside the gene matches: 12. Written as DNA, the CDR3 is TGTGCCAGCAGTGACCGGACAGGGGAGGGGGTATATGGCTACACCTTC. Amino acids: CASSDRTGEGVYGYTF.

The genes are TRBV24-1 and TRBJ2-5; 10 nucleotides match TRBD1. CDR3 size: 17 residues. With V trimmed by 4 bases and J by 1 base, 8 bases remained unmatched. The germline gives CDR1 KGHDR, CDR2 SFDVKD. CDR3 residues: CATSEARRDRGQETQYF. CDR3 bases: TGTGCCACCAGTGAAGCCCGTCGGGACAGGGGCCAAGAGACCCAGTACTTC.

The chain is built from TRBV6-2 or TRBV6-3 and TRBJ2-7; 7 bases map to TRBD2. V was pared by 2 bases and J by 1 base, with 2 bases of the junction left unmatched. The CDR3 totals 14 residues. Germline V gives CDR1 MNHEY, CDR2 SVGEGT. CDR3 DNA sequence: TGTGCCAGCAGTTACGGCGGGGGATCCTACGAGCAGTACTTC. It translates to CASSYGGGSYEQYF.

In its sample, this clone was seen a few times. The J gene is TRBJ2-6, the V gene TRBV5-5; D is unresolved. Trimming left V 2 bases short and J 1 base short, with 7 bases between. CDR1 is SGHKS, CDR2 YYEKEE, per germline (reference sequence). The CDR3 loop spans 15 amino acids. CDR3 DNA: TGTGCCAGCAGCTTCTCAAGGTCTGGGGCCAACGTCCTGACTTTC. Residues: CASSFSRSGANVLTF.

The chain joins TRBV6-5 to TRBJ1-2, with TRBD1 matching 8 bases. The CDR3 totals 13 residues. Germline V gene data show CDR1 as MNHEY and CDR2 as SVGAGI. With V trimmed by 7 bases and J by 3 bases, 4 bases remained unmatched. DNA of the CDR3: TGTGCCAGCACCCGGACAGGGTACTATGGCTACACCTTC. Translated: CASTRTGYYGYTF.

This clone has only a few counts. V is TRBV14 and J is TRBJ2-2; D is ambiguous. Trimming pared 6 bases from V and 1 base from J, leaving 6 bases between. Germline loops: CDR1 SGHDN, CDR2 FVKESK. The CDR3 loop spans 13 amino acids. DNA for the CDR3: TGTGCCAGCAGGAGACAGAACACCGGGGAGCTGTTTTTT. This encodes CASRRQNTGELFF.

CDR3 in amino acids: CAWSSPPVYEQYF. CDR3 nucleotide sequence: TGTGCCTGGAGTTCCCCGCCGGTCTACGAGCAGTACTTC. V usage is TRBV30 and J usage is TRBJ2-7, with D hard to call. CDR3 size: 13 residues. The V gene lost 2 bases and the J gene lost 3 bases, with 11 bases spanning the gap. Germline loops: CDR1 GTSNPN, CDR2 SVGIG (reference sequence).

The chain links TRBV10-3 to TRBJ1-1; D gene ambiguous. Germline CDR1 ENHRY, CDR2 SYGVKD. The length of the CDR3 is 15 residues. The V end lost 2 bases, the J end lost 7 bases, and 17 bases lay between the germline ends. CDR3 loop: CAISELQAPLVEAFF. CDR3 coding DNA: TGTGCCATCAGTGAGCTGCAGGCACCGCTAGTTGAAGCTTTCTTT.

The chain is built from TRBV18 and TRBJ2-2; TRBD1 or TRBD2 may be the D gene (6 bases each). V was trimmed by 3 bases and J by 1 base, leaving 9 bases between them. Germline V gene data show CDR1 as KGHSH and CDR2 as LQKENI. The CDR3 spans 15 residues. The CDR3 loop reads CASSPKGGNTGELFF. The CDR3 region has the DNA TGTGCCAGCTCACCGAAGGGGGGGAACACCGGGGAGCTGTTTTTT.

This chain links TRBV5-1 with TRBJ1-1, with 11 bases lining up with TRBD1. Per the germline V gene, CDR1 is SGHRS and CDR2 is YFSETQ. This CDR3 is 14 amino acids long. V lost 5 bases, J lost 5 bases, and 5 bases stayed unmatched. CDR3 in DNA: TGCGCCAGCAGGACCGGGACAGGGGGAACTGAAGCTTTCTTT. Encoded protein: CASRTGTGGTEAFF.